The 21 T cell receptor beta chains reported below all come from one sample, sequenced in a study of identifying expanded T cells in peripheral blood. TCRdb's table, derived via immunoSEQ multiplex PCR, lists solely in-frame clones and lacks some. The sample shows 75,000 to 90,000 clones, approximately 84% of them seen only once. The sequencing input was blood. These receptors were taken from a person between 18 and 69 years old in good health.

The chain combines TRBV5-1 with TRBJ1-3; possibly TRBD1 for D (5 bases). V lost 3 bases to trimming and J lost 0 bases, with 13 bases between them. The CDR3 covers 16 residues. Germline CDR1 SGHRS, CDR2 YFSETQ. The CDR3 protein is CASSSGPLGSGNTIYF. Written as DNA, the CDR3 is TGCGCCAGCAGCTCGGGACCGCTTGGCTCTGGAAACACCATATATTTT. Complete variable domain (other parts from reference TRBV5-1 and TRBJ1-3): KAGVTQTPRYLIKTRGQQVTLSCSPISGHRSVSWYQQTPGQGLQFLFEYFSETQRNKGNFPGRFSGRQFSNSRSEMNVSTLELGDSALYLCASSSGPLGSGNTIYFGEGSWLTVV.

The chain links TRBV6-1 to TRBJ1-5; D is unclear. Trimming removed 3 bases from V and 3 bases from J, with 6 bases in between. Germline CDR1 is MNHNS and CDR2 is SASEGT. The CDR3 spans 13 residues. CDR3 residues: CASSEGHNQPQHF. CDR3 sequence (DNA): TGTGCCAGCAGTGAGGGCCACAATCAGCCCCAGCATTTT.

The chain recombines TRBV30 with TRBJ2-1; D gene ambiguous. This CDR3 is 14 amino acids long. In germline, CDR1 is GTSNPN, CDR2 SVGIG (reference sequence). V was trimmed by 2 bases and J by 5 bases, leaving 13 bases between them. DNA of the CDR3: TGTGCCTGGAGTACCGGGTACTTCCACAATGAGCAGTTCTTC. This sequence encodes CAWSTGYFHNEQFF.

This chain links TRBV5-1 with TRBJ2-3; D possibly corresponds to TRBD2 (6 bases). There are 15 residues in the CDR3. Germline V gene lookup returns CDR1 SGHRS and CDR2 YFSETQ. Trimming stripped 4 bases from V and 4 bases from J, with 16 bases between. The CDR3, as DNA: TGCGCCAGCAGCCCGGAGGGGAGCGTCCCAGATACGCAGTATTTT. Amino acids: CASSPEGSVPDTQYF.

The CDR3 spells CASSPGGIPGELFF. The CDR3 DNA reads as TGTGCCAGCAGCCCTGGCGGCATCCCCGGGGAGCTGTTTTTT. The genes are TRBV11-2 and TRBJ2-2; D remains ambiguous. V lost 5 bases and J lost 6, with 13 bases in between. Germline V gene data show CDR1 as SGHAT and CDR2 as FQNNGV. The CDR3 contains 14 residues.

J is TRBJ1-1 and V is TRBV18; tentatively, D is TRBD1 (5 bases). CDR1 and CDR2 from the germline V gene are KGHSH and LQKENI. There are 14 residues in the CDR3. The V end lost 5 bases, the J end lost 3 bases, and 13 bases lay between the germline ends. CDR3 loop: CASSIGVGDTEAFF. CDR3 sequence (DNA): TGTGCCAGCTCAATTGGGGTGGGGGACACTGAAGCTTTCTTT.

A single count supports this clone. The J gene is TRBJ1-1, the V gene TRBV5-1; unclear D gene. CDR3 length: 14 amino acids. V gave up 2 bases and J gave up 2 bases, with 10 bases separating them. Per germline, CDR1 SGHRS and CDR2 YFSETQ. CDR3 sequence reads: CASSLEPTNTEAFF. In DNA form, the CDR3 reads TGCGCCAGCAGCTTAGAGCCCACTAACACTGAAGCTTTCTTT.

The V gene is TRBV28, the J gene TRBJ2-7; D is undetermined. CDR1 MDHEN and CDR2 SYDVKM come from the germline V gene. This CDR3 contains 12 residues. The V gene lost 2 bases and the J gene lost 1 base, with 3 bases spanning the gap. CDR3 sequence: CASSLPSYEQYF. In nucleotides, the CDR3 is TGTGCCAGCAGTTTACCATCCTACGAGCAGTACTTC. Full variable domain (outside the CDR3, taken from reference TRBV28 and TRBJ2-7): DVKVTQSSRYLVKRTGEKVFLECVQDMDHENMFWYRQDPGLGLRLIYFSYDVKMKEKGDIPEGYSVSREKKERFSLILESASTNQTSMYLCASSLPSYEQYFGPGTRLTVT.

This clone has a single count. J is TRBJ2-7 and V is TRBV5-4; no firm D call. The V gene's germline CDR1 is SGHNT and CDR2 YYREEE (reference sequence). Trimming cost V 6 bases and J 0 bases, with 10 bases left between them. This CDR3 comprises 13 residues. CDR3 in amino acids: CASTWGTSYEQYF. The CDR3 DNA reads TGTGCCAGCACCTGGGGAACCTCCTACGAGCAGTACTTC.

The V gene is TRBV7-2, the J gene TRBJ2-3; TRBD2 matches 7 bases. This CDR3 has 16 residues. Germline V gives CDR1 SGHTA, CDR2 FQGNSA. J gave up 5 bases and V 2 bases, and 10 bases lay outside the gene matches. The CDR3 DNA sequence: TGTGCCAGCAGCTTACCGACTAGCCCAGCACAAGATACGCAGTATTTT. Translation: CASSLPTSPAQDTQYF.

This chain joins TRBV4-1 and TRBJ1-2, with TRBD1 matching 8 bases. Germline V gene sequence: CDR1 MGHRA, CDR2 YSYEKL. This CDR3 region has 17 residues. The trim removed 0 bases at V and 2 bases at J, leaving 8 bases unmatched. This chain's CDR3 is CASSQDLGQGLNYGYTF. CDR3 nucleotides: TGCGCCAGCAGCCAAGACCTAGGACAGGGCCTAAACTATGGCTACACCTTC.

For the CDR3, the DNA is TGTGCCAGTAGTATACGACAGGGTCATGATAACTATGGCTACACCTTC. This codes for CASSIRQGHDNYGYTF. V and J are TRBV19 and TRBJ1-2, with 7 bases identical to TRBD1. Trimming removed 2 bases from V and 1 base from J; junction bases left unmatched: 7. Germline CDR1 is LNHDA and CDR2 is SQIVND (reference sequence). This CDR3 is built from 16 residues.

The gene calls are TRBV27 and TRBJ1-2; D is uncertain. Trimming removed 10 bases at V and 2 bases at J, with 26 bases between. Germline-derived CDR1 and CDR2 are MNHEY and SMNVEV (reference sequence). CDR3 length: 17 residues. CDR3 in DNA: TGTGCCACCCAGCAGTTACACAAGGGTGTCCTGAACTATGGCTACACCTTC. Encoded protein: CATQQLHKGVLNYGYTF.

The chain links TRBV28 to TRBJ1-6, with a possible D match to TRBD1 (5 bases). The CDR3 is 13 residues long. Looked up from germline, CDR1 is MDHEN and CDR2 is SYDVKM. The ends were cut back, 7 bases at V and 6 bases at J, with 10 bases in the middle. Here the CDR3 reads CASKYRSNSPLHF. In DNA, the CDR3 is TGTGCCAGCAAATACAGGAGTAATTCACCCCTCCACTTT.

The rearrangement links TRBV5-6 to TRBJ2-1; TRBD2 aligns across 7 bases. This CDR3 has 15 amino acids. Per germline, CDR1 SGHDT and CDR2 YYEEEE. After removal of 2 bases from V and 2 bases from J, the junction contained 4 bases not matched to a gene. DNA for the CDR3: TGTGCCAGCAGCTTCGAGGGAGGGGCCTACAATGAGCAGTTCTTC. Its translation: CASSFEGGAYNEQFF. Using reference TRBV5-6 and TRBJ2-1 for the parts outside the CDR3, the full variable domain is DAGVTQSPTHLIKTRGQQVTLRCSPKSGHDTVSWYQQALGQGPQFIFQYYEEEERQRGNFPDRFSGHQFPNYSSELNVNALLLGDSALYLCASSFEGGAYNEQFFGPGTRLTVL.

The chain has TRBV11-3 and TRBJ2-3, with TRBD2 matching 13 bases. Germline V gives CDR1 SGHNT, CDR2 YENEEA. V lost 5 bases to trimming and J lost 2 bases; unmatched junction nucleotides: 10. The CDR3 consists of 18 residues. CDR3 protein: CASSPRTSGSGFTDTQYF. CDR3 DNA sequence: TGTGCCAGCAGCCCCCGGACTAGCGGGAGTGGCTTCACAGATACGCAGTATTTT.

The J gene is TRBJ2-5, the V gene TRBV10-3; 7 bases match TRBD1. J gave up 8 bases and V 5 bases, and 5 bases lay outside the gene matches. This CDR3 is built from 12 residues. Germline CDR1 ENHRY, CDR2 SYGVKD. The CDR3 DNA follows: TGTGCCATCAGTAGGGACAGCCAAACCCAGTACTTC. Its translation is CAISRDSQTQYF.

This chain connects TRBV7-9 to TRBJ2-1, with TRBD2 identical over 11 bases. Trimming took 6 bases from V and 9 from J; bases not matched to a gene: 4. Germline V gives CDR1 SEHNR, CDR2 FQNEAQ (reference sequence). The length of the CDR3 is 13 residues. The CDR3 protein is CASSTSGSTEQFF. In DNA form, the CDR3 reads TGTGCCAGCAGTACTAGCGGGAGCACTGAGCAGTTCTTC.

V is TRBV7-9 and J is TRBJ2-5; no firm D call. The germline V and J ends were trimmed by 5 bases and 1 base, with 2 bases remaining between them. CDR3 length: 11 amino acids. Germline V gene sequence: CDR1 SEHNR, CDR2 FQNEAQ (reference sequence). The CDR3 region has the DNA TGTGCCAGCAGCCCCCAAGAGACCCAGTACTTC. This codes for CASSPQETQYF. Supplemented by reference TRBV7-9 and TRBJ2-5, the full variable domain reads DTGVSQNPRHKITKRGQNVTFRCDPISEHNRLYWYRQTLGQGPEFLTYFQNEAQLEKSRLLSDRFSAERPKGSFSTLEIQRTEQGDSAMYLCASSPQETQYFGPGTRLLVL.

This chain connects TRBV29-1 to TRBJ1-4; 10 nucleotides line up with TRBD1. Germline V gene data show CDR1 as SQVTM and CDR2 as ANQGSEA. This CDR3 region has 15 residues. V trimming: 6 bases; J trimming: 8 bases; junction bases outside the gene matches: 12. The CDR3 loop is CSVATRDRGPEKLFF. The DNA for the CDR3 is TGCAGCGTGGCTACTCGGGACAGGGGCCCCGAAAAACTGTTTTTT.

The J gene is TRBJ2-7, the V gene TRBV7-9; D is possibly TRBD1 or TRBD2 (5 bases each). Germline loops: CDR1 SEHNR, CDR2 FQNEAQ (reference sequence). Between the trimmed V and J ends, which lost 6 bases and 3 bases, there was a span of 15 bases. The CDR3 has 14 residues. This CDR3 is CASRRDGGFYEQYF. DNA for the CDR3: TGTGCCAGCAGGCGTGATGGGGGTTTCTACGAGCAGTACTTC.